This T cell receptor beta chain is from a study of Ad26.COV2.S vaccination and SARS-CoV-2 variants. Treatment: some 19 received Ad26.COV2.S at low or high dose, single or two shots; several received placebo; per-sample allocation not given. Samples were taken on day 63 after the first vaccine or placebo injection. Clones were sequenced by immunoSEQ multiplex PCR, and TCRdb holds only the in-frame ones, with some missing. Altogether 300,000 to 400,000 clones are present, 85% to 90% being singletons, with the ten largest covering 4.5% to 7%. The starting material was peripheral blood, obtained in a trial of Ad26.COV2.S vaccine versus placebo. This receptor was identified in a person aged 18-60 years who received the Ad26.COV2.S COVID-19 vaccine or a placebo.

This CDR3 is CATSRDPGPGHTEAFF. In DNA form, the CDR3 reads TGTGCCACCAGCAGAGATCCAGGTCCAGGGCACACTGAAGCTTTCTTT. V and J are TRBV15 and TRBJ1-1; D perhaps matches TRBD1 (5 bases). Trimming cost V 0 bases and J 3 bases, with 14 bases left between them. CDR1 is LNHNV and CDR2 is YYDKDF in the germline V gene (reference sequence). The CDR3 extends over 16 amino acids.